This T cell receptor (beta chain) derives from a study of post-analysis software for immune sequencing data. Study at large: Some patients lacked subtype; others had relapsing-remitting, secondary progressive or progressive-relapsing disease. Findings of the study overall: Significantly lower normalized Chao1 diversity was found in patients with multiple sclerosis relative to controls. Under F measure analysis, samples from one preparation batch co-clustered strongly. Five or six TRBV segments were more frequent in patients than controls; TRBV5-6, TRBV5-1 and TRBV20-1 belonged to this group.

Unique molecular identifiers featured in each of the TCR beta cDNA libraries. TCRdb used MiXCR to reprocess the PCR reads, holding one entry per CDR3 protein. The repertoire includes 400,000 to 500,000 distinct CDR3 sequences, approximately 38% of them detected once, and under 9% sits in the top ten. This clonotype was counted between two and nine times. The antigen remains unidentified. Germline V gene lookup returns CDR1 SGHTA and CDR2 FQGNSA. The CDR3 has 19 amino acids. V dropped 1 base and J dropped 6; count of bases not matched to a gene: 17. Sequenced input: blood. This chain connects TRBV7-2 to TRBJ2-1, with 8 nucleotides matching TRBD2. The receptor's source is a girl aged 2-10 years with multiple sclerosis. The CDR3 sequence is CASSLGWGAGEGLGNEQFF. CDR3 sequence (DNA): TGTGCCAGCAGCTTAGGGTGGGGAGCGGGAGAGGGACTGGGCAATGAGCAGTTCTTC.